Below are 15 T cell receptor beta chains sequenced from a single sample in a study of blood T cell repertoires in COVID-19. Data came from immunoSEQ multiplex PCR; TCRdb stores just in-frame clones and leaves some out. The table includes fewer than 100,000 clones, more than 75% detected once. The source material was peripheral blood. The receptors here all came from a human donor with acute or convalescent COVID-19. The donor label of this sample is uncertain.

The chain links TRBV7-8 to TRBJ1-3, with D perhaps matching TRBD1 (5 bases). Trimming left V 3 bases short and J 4 bases short, with 10 bases between. Germline V gene data show CDR1 as SGHVS and CDR2 as FQNEAQ. The CDR3 is 14 amino acids. CDR3 bases: TGTGCCAGCAGCTTCTCAGGGTTCGGAAACACCATATATTTT. Translated: CASSFSGFGNTIYF.

DNA of the CDR3: TGTGCCAGCACACAGGGGGCTAATGAAAAACTGTTTTTT. Protein product: CASTQGANEKLFF. The V and J genes are TRBV7-2 and TRBJ1-4; 8 nucleotides line up with TRBD1. The J segment lost 3 bases and the V segment lost 7 bases, leaving 1 base of the junction unmatched. Germline CDR1 SGHTA, CDR2 FQGNSA. The CDR3 consists of 13 residues.

The chain recombines TRBV29-1 with TRBJ2-3; 8 bases line up with TRBD2. CDR1 and CDR2 from the germline V gene are SQVTM and ANQGSEA. V lost 7 bases and J lost 5; bases outside the gene matches: 8. The CDR3 runs to 13 residues. As DNA, the CDR3 is TGCAGCGGGGATGCGGGGGGATTAGATACGCAGTATTTT. Its protein is CSGDAGGLDTQYF.

The gene calls are TRBV24-1 and TRBJ1-1; the D gene is possibly TRBD1 (5 bases). There are 14 residues in the CDR3. The germline V gene encodes CDR1 KGHDR and CDR2 SFDVKD. V gave up 6 bases and J gave up 7 bases, with 17 bases separating them. Here the CDR3 DNA reads TGTGCCACCAGTCCGTCTGGGGCCGTGGATGAAGCTTTCTTT. It codes for CATSPSGAVDEAFF.

J is TRBJ1-5 and V is TRBV19; D ambiguous. Trimming stripped 4 bases from V and 0 bases from J, with 10 bases between. CDR3 length equals 15 residues. In germline, CDR1 is LNHDA, CDR2 SQIVND (reference sequence). CDR3 residues: CASSTEAVSNQPQHF. The CDR3 DNA is TGTGCCAGTAGTACAGAGGCCGTTAGCAATCAGCCCCAGCATTTT.

The gene calls are TRBV13 and TRBJ2-7, with TRBD1 identical over 7 bases. This CDR3 has 12 residues. Per germline, CDR1 PRHDT and CDR2 FYEKMQ (reference sequence). V lost 5 bases to trimming and J lost 4 bases; unmatched junction nucleotides: 2. The CDR3 DNA is TGTGCCAGCAGCAAGGACAGGTACGAGCAGTACTTC. It specifies CASSKDRYEQYF.

The chain joins TRBV4-2 to TRBJ1-5, with TRBD1 identical over 11 bases. V lost 0 bases, J lost 6 bases, and 10 bases stayed unmatched. This CDR3 spans 18 amino acids. Per germline, CDR1 LGHNA and CDR2 YNFKEQ. The chain's CDR3 is CASSQEGHWTGGPQPQHF. Written as DNA, the CDR3 is TGTGCCAGCAGCCAAGAGGGTCATTGGACAGGGGGCCCTCAGCCCCAGCATTTT.

The V call is TRBV4-1, the J call TRBJ2-2; tentatively, D is TRBD1 (6 bases). The CDR3 has 16 residues. Germline loops: CDR1 MGHRA, CDR2 YSYEKL. Trimming stripped 0 bases from V and 5 bases from J, with 13 bases between. In DNA, the CDR3 is TGCGCCAGCAGCCAAGATTGGCAGGGGAGTACCGGGGAGCTGTTTTTT. This sequence encodes CASSQDWQGSTGELFF.

A word on this clone: This specimen includes other DNA sequences encoding the same CDR3. The J gene is TRBJ1-6, the V gene TRBV19; 8 bases are shared with TRBD1. Germline assignment: CDR1 LNHDA and CDR2 SQIVND (reference sequence). V trimming: 3 bases; J trimming: 5 bases; junction bases outside the gene matches: 3. The CDR3 has 15 residues. CDR3 DNA: TGTGCCAGTAGTATTTTGGACAGGGATAATTCACCCCTCCACTTT. Its protein is CASSILDRDNSPLHF.

This clone was observed a few times. The V call is TRBV10-3, the J call TRBJ1-1; 7 bases line up with TRBD1. The CDR3 totals 16 residues. Germline CDR1 is ENHRY and CDR2 is SYGVKD. V gave up 4 bases and J gave up 3 bases; unmatched junction bases: 11. CDR3: CAISGWGTGEDTEAFF. The CDR3 DNA sequence: TGTGCCATCAGTGGGTGGGGAACAGGGGAGGACACTGAAGCTTTCTTT.

The chain recombines TRBV7-3 with TRBJ1-1; D is uncertain. The CDR3 is made up of 14 amino acids. Germline CDR1 is SGHTA and CDR2 is FQGTGA. Trimming took off 5 bases at V and 5 bases at J, with 15 bases between the two ends. The CDR3 region is CASSVGGPGTEAFF. Written as DNA, the CDR3 is TGTGCCAGCAGCGTTGGTGGGCCGGGGACTGAAGCTTTCTTT.

The V and J genes are TRBV7-9 and TRBJ1-6; D may be TRBD1 (5 bases). Trimming took 7 bases from V and 0 from J, leaving 19 bases between them. Germline lookup yields CDR1 SEHNR and CDR2 FQNEAQ (reference sequence). CDR3 size: 18 residues. In DNA form, the CDR3 reads TGTGCCAGCATCTCCTTTACGACAGACAGCTCCTATAATTCACCCCTCCACTTT. It codes for CASISFTTDSSYNSPLHF.

CDR3 nucleotides: TGTGCCAGCAGCTTCGGTCTAACCTACGAGCAGTACTTC. Amino acids: CASSFGLTYEQYF. The chain employs TRBV5-5 and TRBJ2-7; D not certain. This CDR3 region has 13 residues. Germline V CDR1 and CDR2: SGHKS, YYEKEE (reference sequence). V was shortened by 2 bases and J by 2 bases, with 8 bases between the two germline ends.

J is TRBJ1-2 and V is TRBV2, with TRBD1 as a possible D gene (5 bases). CDR3 size: 11 residues. CDR1 and CDR2 (germline): SNHLY, FYNNEI. V shed 7 bases and J shed 5 bases, with 8 bases lying between them. This CDR3 reads CASNRQYGYTF. CDR3 sequence (DNA): TGTGCCAGCAACCGACAGTATGGCTACACCTTC. Drawing the rest from reference TRBV2 and TRBJ1-2, the complete variable domain is EPEVTQTPSHQVTQMGQEVILRCVPISNHLYFYWYRQILGQKVEFLVSFYNNEISEKSEIFDDQFSVERPDGSNFTLKIRSTKLEDSAMYFCASNRQYGYTFGSGTRLTVV.

This clone was seen only once. A junction end diverges from the germline sequence, so it may reflect a read error. The chain combines TRBV29-1 with TRBJ1-6; no definite D call. The CDR3 is made up of 11 amino acids. The germline V gene encodes CDR1 SQVTM and CDR2 ANQGSEA. The CDR3 DNA reads TGCAGCGTTTCTACCGGTAGCGGGCTTTCCTTT. Residues: CSVSTGSGLSF.